This T cell receptor (beta chain) derives from a study of blood T cell repertoires in COVID-19. Per the study methods: By means of reference gene primer amplification, nucleated cell counts were estimated. Sequencing was performed with immunoSEQ multiplex PCR; in TCRdb, only in-frame clones are kept and a portion is missing. V, J and clone size are taken as reported in that table, and D and trimming were inferred from the DNA itself. The profile covers about 490,000 clones, with approximately 85% appearing a single time and approximately 3% taken by the ten largest. Unmatched junction bases numbered 7, after V lost 6 bases and J lost 7 bases. Germline V CDR1 and CDR2: MGHDK, SYGVNS. CDR3 length: 15 amino acids.

This rearrangement joins TRBV25-1 to TRBJ1-6, with 9 bases fitting TRBD1. The sample taken for sequencing was peripheral blood. This clonotype originated in a human donor in a cohort sampled during active COVID-19. The CDR3 DNA reads as TGTGCCAGCAGGAAACGGACAGGGGAGAATTCACCCCTCCACTTT. It specifies CASRKRTGENSPLHF.